This record concerns one T cell receptor beta chain sequence. Its target is not known. This sample was included in a study of shared clonotypes between healthy human individuals. Study details: A few men and a couple of women, aged 18 to 49, were donors.

CDR1 is SNHLY, CDR2 FYNNEI, per germline. The CDR3 is made up of 13 amino acids. Trimming took 6 bases from V and 10 from J, leaving 18 bases between them. Broader study findings: Generation probabilities were higher for clonotypes shared across all four sorted-subset donors than for unshared ones.

Each sorted subset replicate got 200 ng genomic DNA, 30,000 or so genomes. Per the original data handling: With immunoSEQ giving junction-only sequences and no quality scores, filtering differed. Data came from immunoSEQ multiplex PCR; TCRdb stores just in-frame clones and leaves some out. That table is the source of V, J and clone size, and D and trimming were worked out from the DNA. The table shows fewer than 3 million clones, with around 90% occurring only once. The origin of this receptor is a young man in good health. Some clones in this sample may be carry-over from other donors' samples. The chain recombines TRBV2 with TRBJ2-5; D is uncertain. What was sequenced was naive CD4+ T cells from PBMCs. Subset specified: CD45RA+ positively selected. The CDR3 loop reads CASRDLPERGQYF. The DNA of the CDR3 is TGTGCCAGCAGGGACCTCCCGGAGCGCGGCCAGTACTTC.